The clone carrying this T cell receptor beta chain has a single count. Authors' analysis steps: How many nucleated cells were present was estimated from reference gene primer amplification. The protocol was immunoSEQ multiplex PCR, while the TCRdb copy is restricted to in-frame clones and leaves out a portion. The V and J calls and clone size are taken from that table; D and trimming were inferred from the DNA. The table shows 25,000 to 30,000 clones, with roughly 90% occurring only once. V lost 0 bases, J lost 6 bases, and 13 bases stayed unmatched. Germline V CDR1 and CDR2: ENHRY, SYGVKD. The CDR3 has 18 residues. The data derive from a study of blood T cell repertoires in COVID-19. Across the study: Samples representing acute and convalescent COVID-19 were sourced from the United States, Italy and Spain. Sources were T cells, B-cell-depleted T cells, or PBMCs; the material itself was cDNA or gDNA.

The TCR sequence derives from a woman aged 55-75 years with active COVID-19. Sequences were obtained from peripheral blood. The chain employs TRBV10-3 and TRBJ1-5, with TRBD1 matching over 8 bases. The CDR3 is CAISESTILGQGGQPQHF. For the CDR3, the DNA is TGTGCCATCAGTGAGTCGACGATTCTTGGACAGGGAGGTCAGCCCCAGCATTTT.